The TCR beta chain described here comes from a study of OX40 agonist ivuxolimab in advanced cancers. Across the whole study: Earlier treatment with anti-PD-1, anti-PD-L1 or anti-CTLA-4 was permitted, and roughly 40% had received some.

Clones were sequenced by immunoSEQ multiplex PCR, and TCRdb holds only the in-frame ones, with some missing. The table includes approximately 13,000 clones, over 60% detected once. The CDR3 contains 14 residues. V lost 5 bases, J lost 7 bases, and 17 bases lay in between. CDR1 SEHNR and CDR2 FQNEAQ come from the germline V gene (reference sequence). This receptor was obtained from an adult with an advanced solid tumor such as melanoma, head and neck, liver or kidney cancer. This chain links TRBV7-9 with TRBJ1-2; a weak D match, TRBD1 (6 bases). This specimen consisted of CD4+ or CD8+ T cells sorted from blood, obtained in a trial of the OX40 agonist ivuxolimab. CDR3 sequence: CASSGRDNFAGYTF. The CDR3 nucleotides are TGTGCCAGCAGCGGTCGGGACAACTTTGCTGGCTACACCTTC.